The clone carrying this TCR beta chain was counted many times. The antigen is not known. The sample belongs to a study of blood T cells in healthy people across ages. Study outcomes and limitations: Roughly linear age-related decline in beta diversity appeared, significant by age 40.

Each donor had approximately 10 milliliters of peripheral blood drawn. A second about 7 to 11 cycle PCR used barcoded and J-beta primers. Template switching added a 12-random-nucleotide identifier to every cDNA molecule. Via MiXCR, TCRdb re-called the 5' RACE reads, giving one row per CDR3 protein. Seen here are 1.5 million to 2 million distinct CDR3 sequences, 28% observed once, and the top ten hold roughly 8.2%. CDR3 length: 11 residues. The germline V gene encodes CDR1 SGHTA and CDR2 FQGNSA. The V gene lost 2 bases and the J gene lost 6 bases, with 5 bases spanning the gap. The sequenced material came from blood. The sequence was collected from a woman aged 30 to 39 in good health. V and J are TRBV7-2 and TRBJ2-7; the D is unclear. The chain's CDR3 is CASSLLVEQYF. CDR3 nucleotide sequence: TGTGCCAGCAGCTTATTAGTCGAGCAGTACTTC. Full variable domain (outside the CDR3, taken from reference TRBV7-2 and TRBJ2-7): GAGVSQSPSNKVTEKGKDVELRCDPISGHTALYWYRQSLGQGLEFLIYFQGNSAPDKSGLPSDRFSAERTGGSVSTLTIQRTQQEDSAVYLCASSLLVEQYFGPGTRLTVT.